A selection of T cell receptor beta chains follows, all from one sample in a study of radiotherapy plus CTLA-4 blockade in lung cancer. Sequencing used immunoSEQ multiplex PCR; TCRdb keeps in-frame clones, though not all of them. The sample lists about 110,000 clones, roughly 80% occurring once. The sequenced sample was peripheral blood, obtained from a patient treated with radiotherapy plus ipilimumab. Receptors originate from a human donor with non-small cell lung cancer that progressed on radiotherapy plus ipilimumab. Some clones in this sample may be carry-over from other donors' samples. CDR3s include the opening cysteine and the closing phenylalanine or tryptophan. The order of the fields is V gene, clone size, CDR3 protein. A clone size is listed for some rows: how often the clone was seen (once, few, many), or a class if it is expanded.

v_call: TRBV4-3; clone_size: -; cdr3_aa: CASSTKIGVRVIVQPQHF
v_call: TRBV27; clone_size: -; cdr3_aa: CASSLSSGLAGGKNIQYF
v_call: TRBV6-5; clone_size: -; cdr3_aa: CASSRGTTYNQPQHF
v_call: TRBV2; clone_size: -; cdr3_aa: CASSETGAYKQYF
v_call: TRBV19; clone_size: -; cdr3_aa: CASSMGGMVYGYTF
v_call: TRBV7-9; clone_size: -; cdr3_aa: CASSSGRREAEQYF
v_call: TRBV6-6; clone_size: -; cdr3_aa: CASSYSGSSPLHF
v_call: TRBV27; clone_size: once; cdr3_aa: CASSLSGSVVEPQHF
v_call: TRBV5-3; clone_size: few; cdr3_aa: CARSLAHVTCSSKGHEKLFF
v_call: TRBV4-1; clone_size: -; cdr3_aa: CASSQDPNRGNTIYF
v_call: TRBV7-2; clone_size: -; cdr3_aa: CASSPHRVLNQPQHF
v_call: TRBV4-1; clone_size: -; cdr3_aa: CASSQARELEQFF
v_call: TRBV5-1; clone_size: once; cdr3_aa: CASSLSPVGVNTEAFF
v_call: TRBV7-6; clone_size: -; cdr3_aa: CASSVTSPGAAYEQYF
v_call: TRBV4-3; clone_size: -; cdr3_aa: CASSRQGPGTEAFF
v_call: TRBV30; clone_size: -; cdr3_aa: CAWMGTGASPLHF
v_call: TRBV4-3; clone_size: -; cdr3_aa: CASSQEFSEGRIQYF
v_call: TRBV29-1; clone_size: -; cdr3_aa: CSVGHRGGNEKLFF
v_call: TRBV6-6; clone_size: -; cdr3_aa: CASKTMANTEAFF
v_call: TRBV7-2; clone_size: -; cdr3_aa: CASSLDRVKQFF
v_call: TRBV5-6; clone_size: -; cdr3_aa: CASSPGADYGYTF
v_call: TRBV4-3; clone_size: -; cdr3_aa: CASSQEWGAVGEQYF
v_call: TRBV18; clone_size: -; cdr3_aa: CASSPISLYGRVYGYTF
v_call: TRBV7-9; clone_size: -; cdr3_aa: CASSTTRDRENYGYTF
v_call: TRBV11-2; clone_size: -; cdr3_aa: CASSGPGQNTYGYTF
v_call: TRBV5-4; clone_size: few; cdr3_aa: CASSFVGVQETQYF
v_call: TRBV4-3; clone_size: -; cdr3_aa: CASSHQFDRAASPLHF
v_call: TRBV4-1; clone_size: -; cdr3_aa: CASSQDGFYGYTF
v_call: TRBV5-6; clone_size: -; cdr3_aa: CASSYRATDTQYF
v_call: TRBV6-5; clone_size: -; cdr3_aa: CASSYGGGGNEQFF
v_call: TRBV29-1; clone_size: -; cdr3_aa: CSVGASGGIGETQYF
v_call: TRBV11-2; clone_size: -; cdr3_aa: CASSLGPWEHQPQHF
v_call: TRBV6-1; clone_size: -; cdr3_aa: CASSEARGLREKLFF
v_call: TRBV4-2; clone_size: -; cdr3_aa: CASSQGTGDPQPQHF
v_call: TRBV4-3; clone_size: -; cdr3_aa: CASSQGTGRDSPLHF
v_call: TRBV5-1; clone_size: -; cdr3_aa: CASSLDYQETQYF
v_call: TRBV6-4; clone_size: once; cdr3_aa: CASSDGTGSTDTQYF
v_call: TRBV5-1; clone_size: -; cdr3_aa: CASSPGEADSNTEAFF
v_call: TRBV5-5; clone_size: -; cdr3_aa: CASSLAGFGNQPQHF
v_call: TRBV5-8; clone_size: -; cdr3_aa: CASRMGLGYTDTQYF
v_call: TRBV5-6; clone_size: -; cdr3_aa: CASSRRGGSYTEAFF
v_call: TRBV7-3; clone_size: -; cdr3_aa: CASSPLPSLGGTGELFF
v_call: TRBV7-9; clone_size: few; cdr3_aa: CASSLGTQGKGYTF
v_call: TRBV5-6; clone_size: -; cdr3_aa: CASSLISQVYGYTF
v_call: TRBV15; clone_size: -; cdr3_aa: CATSSLTGDTRSYNEQFF
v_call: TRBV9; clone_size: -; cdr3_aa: CASSRSPSGAGETQYF
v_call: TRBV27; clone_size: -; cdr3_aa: CASSFRDYQYF
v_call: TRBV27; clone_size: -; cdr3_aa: CASSAGDVYGYTF
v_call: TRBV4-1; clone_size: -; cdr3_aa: CASSQVGRARGAQYF
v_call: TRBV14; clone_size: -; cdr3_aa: CASSQLYAGTFPTEQYF
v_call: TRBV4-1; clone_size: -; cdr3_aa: CASSRAPGQRNQPQHF
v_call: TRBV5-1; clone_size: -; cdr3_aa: CASRPGPNTEAFF
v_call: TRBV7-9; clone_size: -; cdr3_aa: CASSLNQNFDRDYGYTF
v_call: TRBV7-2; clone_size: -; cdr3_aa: CASSPKGGNTEAFF
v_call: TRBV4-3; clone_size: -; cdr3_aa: CASSTGWTSGGSDTQYF
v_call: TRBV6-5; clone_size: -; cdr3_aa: CASSYSYGENIQYF
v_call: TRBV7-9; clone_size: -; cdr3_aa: CASSLVVGGSREKLFF
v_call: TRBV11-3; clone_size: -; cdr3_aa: CASNGGPPEAFF
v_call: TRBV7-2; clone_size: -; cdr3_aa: CASNLAGGPAGEQFF
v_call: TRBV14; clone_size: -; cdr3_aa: CASSQRRGQGLHEQYF